This entry lists 6 T cell receptor beta chains sequenced from one sample in a study of cytomegalovirus exposure and HLA in healthy donors. The study ran its PCR with 60 Vbeta and 13 Jbeta primers. Only in-frame clones appear in the TCRdb table, and some are missing; sequencing was by immunoSEQ multiplex PCR. Of roughly 200,000 clones listed, 76% are singletons. Sequences were obtained from PBMCs. Receptors originate from a man aged 18 to 30 in good health and CMV-seronegative.

The chain is built from TRBV10-3 and TRBJ2-1; 9 bases are shared with TRBD2. The CDR3 is 16 residues long. Germline-derived CDR1 and CDR2 are ENHRY and SYGVKD. Germline trimming cut 6 bases from V and 0 bases from J; bases unmatched to any gene: 6. CDR3 nucleotide sequence: TGTGCCATCAGCGATCGACTAGCGGCCTCCTACAATGAGCAGTTCTTC. Its translation: CAISDRLAASYNEQFF.

V and J are TRBV18 and TRBJ1-2; 8 bases are a match to TRBD1. The V gene end was trimmed by 3 bases and the J gene end by 4 bases; junction bases not matched to a gene: 1. CDR3 size: 13 residues. Germline V gene lookup returns CDR1 KGHSH and CDR2 LQKENI. CDR3 region: CASSPTGAYGYTF. DNA of the CDR3: TGTGCCAGCTCACCGACAGGGGCCTATGGCTACACCTTC.

The rearrangement links TRBV7-9 to TRBJ2-2; TRBD2 matches 7 bases. CDR3 size: 16 residues. Germline-derived CDR1 and CDR2 are SEHNR and FQNEAQ (reference sequence). V dropped 6 bases and J dropped 4; count of bases not matched to a gene: 11. The CDR3 loop is CASSSGEGRGTGELFF. The CDR3 DNA is TGTGCCAGCAGTTCCGGGGAGGGGCGAGGCACCGGGGAGCTGTTTTTT.

This clone was detected once. The chain is built from TRBV5-6 and TRBJ2-1; no definite D call. The CDR3 covers 13 residues. V gave up 1 base and J gave up 7 bases, with 9 bases separating them. Germline CDR1 and CDR2: SGHDT and YYEEEE. The CDR3 DNA reads TGTGCCAGCAGCTTGCCGATGAGTAATGAGCAGTTCTTC. It encodes CASSLPMSNEQFF.

The chain couples TRBV5-6 to TRBJ1-2, with a possible D match to TRBD1 (5 bases). V was trimmed by 9 bases and J by 4 bases, leaving 19 bases between them. CDR1 is SGHDT, CDR2 YYEEEE, per germline. CDR3 length equals 14 residues. This CDR3 reads CATLAGGDAYGYTF. In DNA, the CDR3 is TGTGCCACCCTCGCCGGGGGGGATGCCTATGGCTACACCTTC.

The rearrangement uses TRBV11-1 and TRBJ1-1; a possible D gene is TRBD1 (6 bases). CDR1 and CDR2 (germline): SGHAT, FQDESV (reference sequence). The CDR3 consists of 15 residues. Trimming took off 5 bases at V and 1 base at J, with 14 bases between the two ends. The DNA for the CDR3 is TGTGCCAGCAGCCCCTGGGTAGGGGGGAACACTGAAGCTTTCTTT. Residues: CASSPWVGGNTEAFF.